These 26 T cell receptor beta chains were sequenced from one sample in a study of long-term antiretroviral therapy in people with HIV. This was the immunoSEQ v3.0 assay at survey level. Clones were read by immunoSEQ multiplex PCR, and TCRdb kept only the in-frame ones, dropping some. The sample yields some 36,000 clones, approximately 84% seen once. Sequencing was performed on unsorted PBMCs, taken approximately 2.7 years before starting antiretroviral therapy. Receptors were obtained from a woman aged 25 to 39 with HIV.

V is TRBV5-6 and J is TRBJ1-1; D ambiguous. This CDR3 comprises 16 residues. CDR1 is SGHDT and CDR2 is YYEEEE in the germline V gene. V was cut by 1 base and J by 1 base, with 14 bases left in between. CDR3 sequence reads: CASSLMGGFTNTEAFF. The CDR3 nucleotides read TGTGCCAGCAGCTTGATGGGCGGTTTTACGAACACTGAAGCTTTCTTT.

The gene calls are TRBV5-1 and TRBJ1-2; 8 positions match TRBD1. The V segment lost 4 bases and the J segment 4 bases; nucleotides outside the gene matches: 6. Germline CDR1 SGHRS, CDR2 YFSETQ. This CDR3 has 14 residues. CDR3 residues: CASSASGGFYGYTF. CDR3 nucleotides: TGCGCCAGCAGCGCCTCAGGGGGCTTCTATGGCTACACCTTC.

The chain links TRBV27 to TRBJ1-1, with unresolved D. Germline V gives CDR1 MNHEY, CDR2 SMNVEV (reference sequence). Between the trimmed V and J ends, which lost 4 bases and 13 bases, there was a span of 13 bases. The CDR3 is made up of 11 amino acids. The CDR3, as DNA: TGTGCCAGCAGTTCCCACCGTGGGTTTTTCTTT. Encoded protein: CASSSHRGFFF.

This clone has only one observation. Its ends do not fully match the called genes, so a read error is possible. The chain joins TRBV6-1 to TRBJ1-1, with a possible D match to TRBD1 (5 bases). Germline V gene lookup returns CDR1 MNHNS and CDR2 SASEGT. CDR3 length: 14 amino acids. The CDR3 DNA sequence: TGTGCCAGCAGTGAAGCGGGACTAGACACAGAAGCTTTCTTT. Translation: CASSEAGLDTEAFF.

The chain joins TRBV4-2 to TRBJ1-2; the D is unclear. Trimming shortened V by 0 bases and J by 4 bases, and 9 bases separated the two germline ends. Per germline, CDR1 LGHNA and CDR2 YNFKEQ. The CDR3 extends over 14 amino acids. The DNA for the CDR3 is TGTGCCAGCAGCCAAGAGGACGGCGTCTATGGCTACACCTTC. This codes for CASSQEDGVYGYTF.

This clone appeared once. The V and J genes are TRBV11-2 and TRBJ2-4; 12 nucleotides match TRBD2. The J segment lost 0 bases and the V segment lost 2 bases, leaving 2 bases of the junction unmatched. This CDR3 contains 17 residues. In germline, CDR1 is SGHAT, CDR2 FQNNGV. The CDR3: CASSLLAGGVAKNIQYF. DNA for the CDR3: TGTGCCAGCAGCTTACTAGCGGGGGGGGTAGCCAAAAACATTCAGTACTTC.

This chain uses TRBV5-1 with TRBJ2-3, with a possible D match to TRBD2 (5 bases). The CDR3 has 14 residues. CDR1 SGHRS and CDR2 YFSETQ come from the germline V gene. V lost 4 bases and J 0 bases, leaving 9 bases between the germline ends. CDR3 coding DNA: TGCGCCAGCAGCCCGTCGGGGAGCACAGATACGCAGTATTTT. It is translated as CASSPSGSTDTQYF.

V and J are TRBV5-1 and TRBJ2-3, with D perhaps being TRBD1 or TRBD2 (5 bases each). The CDR3 loop spans 15 amino acids. Trimming stripped 1 base from V and 1 base from J, with 10 bases between. CDR1 is SGHRS, CDR2 YFSETQ, per germline. CDR3 region: CASSLQRGGTDTQYF. As DNA, the CDR3 is TGCGCCAGCAGCTTGCAACGGGGCGGCACAGATACGCAGTATTTT. The full variable domain, rest sourced from reference TRBV5-1 and TRBJ2-3, is KAGVTQTPRYLIKTRGQQVTLSCSPISGHRSVSWYQQTPGQGLQFLFEYFSETQRNKGNFPGRFSGRQFSNSRSEMNVSTLELGDSALYLCASSLQRGGTDTQYFGPGTRLTVL.

The J gene is TRBJ1-5, the V gene TRBV30; weak D call: TRBD1 (5 bases). There are 16 residues in the CDR3. CDR1 is GTSNPN, CDR2 SVGIG, per germline (reference sequence). The ends were cut back, 0 bases at V and 5 bases at J, with 17 bases in the middle. CDR3 sequence (DNA): TGTGCCTGGAGTGTACTGGGAGGGGCCCGGGATCAGCCCCAGCATTTT. The encoded protein is CAWSVLGGARDQPQHF.

The chain employs TRBV9 and TRBJ2-1, with TRBD2 matching over 8 bases. This CDR3 has 16 residues. CDR1 is SGDLS and CDR2 is YYNGEE in the germline V gene. Germline trimming cut 0 bases from V and 1 base from J; bases unmatched to any gene: 3. This chain's CDR3 is CASSVGTSGSYNEQFF. The DNA of the CDR3 is TGTGCCAGCAGCGTAGGAACTAGCGGTTCCTACAATGAGCAGTTCTTC. Full variable domain (remainder filled in from reference TRBV9 and TRBJ2-1): DSGVTQTPKHLITATGQRVTLRCSPRSGDLSVYWYQQSLDQGLQFLIQYYNGEERAKGNILERFSAQQFPDLHSELNLSSLELGDSALYFCASSVGTSGSYNEQFFGPGTRLTVL.

Worth noting for this clone: Other DNA variants within this sample encode the same CDR3. The V gene is TRBV30, the J gene TRBJ1-3; 8 positions match TRBD1. The CDR3 covers 16 residues. J lost 0 bases, V lost 4 bases, and 8 bases had no gene match. The V gene's germline CDR1 is GTSNPN and CDR2 SVGIG (reference sequence). The CDR3 sequence is CAWNPGTGSSGNTIYF. CDR3 nucleotides: TGTGCCTGGAACCCCGGGACAGGTAGCTCTGGAAACACCATATATTTT.

The gene calls are TRBV5-1 and TRBJ2-5; tentative D call: TRBD1 (5 bases). V lost 4 bases and J 2 bases, leaving 18 bases between the germline ends. Germline V CDR1 and CDR2: SGHRS, YFSETQ. CDR3 length: 16 residues. The DNA of the CDR3 is TGCGCCAGCAGCCCGGCCCAGGGAAAGACACAAGAGACCCAGTACTTC. Amino acids: CASSPAQGKTQETQYF.

The V and J genes are TRBV4-1 and TRBJ2-7; D might be TRBD1 (6 bases). This CDR3 has 14 residues. The ends were cut back, 1 base at V and 3 bases at J, with 10 bases in the middle. Germline CDR1 is MGHRA and CDR2 is YSYEKL. The CDR3 bases are TGCGCCAGCAGCCAAGTGGCAGGGGTCTACGAGCAGTACTTC. The encoded protein is CASSQVAGVYEQYF.

The CDR3 DNA reads as TGTGCCATCAGTGAGGCGGGGGGCAGCTCCTACAATGAGCAGTTCTTC. Encoded protein: CAISEAGGSSYNEQFF. The rearrangement links TRBV10-3 to TRBJ2-1; 8 nucleotides match TRBD2. This CDR3 has 16 amino acids. The trim removed 2 bases at V and 0 bases at J, leaving 3 bases unmatched. Germline loops: CDR1 ENHRY, CDR2 SYGVKD.

The rearrangement links TRBV6-5 to TRBJ1-2; 7 bases align to TRBD1. V gave up 5 bases and J gave up 4 bases; unmatched junction bases: 4. Germline V gene data show CDR1 as MNHEY and CDR2 as SVGAGI. This CDR3 comprises 13 residues. CDR3 DNA: TGTGCCAGCAGTCTAGGACAGGCCTATGGCTACACCTTC. Protein product: CASSLGQAYGYTF.

Details on this clone: Other DNA sequences from this sample encode an identical CDR3 as well. The gene calls are TRBV6-5 and TRBJ2-7; 9 bases agree with TRBD1. The junction had 4 bases not matched to a gene; V was cut back by 6 bases and J by 1 base. The V gene's germline CDR1 is MNHEY and CDR2 SVGAGI. This CDR3 region has 14 residues. Here the CDR3 DNA reads TGTGCCAGCAGCCAGACAGGGGGTTCCTACGAGCAGTACGTC. Translated: CASSQTGGSYEQYV.

This clone was found once. The chain links TRBV6-5 to TRBJ2-5; D is perhaps TRBD1 or TRBD2 (5 bases each). V was shortened by 0 bases and J by 2 bases, with 13 bases between the two germline ends. CDR3 length: 16 amino acids. Germline V gives CDR1 MNHEY, CDR2 SVGAGI. The CDR3 sequence: CASSYSEGIGQETQYF. CDR3 DNA sequence: TGTGCCAGCAGTTACTCTGAGGGGATTGGTCAAGAGACCCAGTACTTC.

CDR3 in amino acids: CASSRDWDRGMDTQYF. CDR3 nucleotides: TGTGCCAGCAGTCGGGACTGGGACAGGGGGATGGATACGCAGTATTTT. The chain employs TRBV6-6 and TRBJ2-3, with 11 bases fitting TRBD1. The CDR3 has 16 amino acids. Trimming removed 5 bases from V and 6 bases from J; junction bases left unmatched: 10. Per the germline V gene, CDR1 is MNHNY and CDR2 is SVGAGI (reference sequence).

The rearrangement links TRBV4-1 to TRBJ1-1; maybe TRBD1 (6 bases). This CDR3 region has 16 residues. Trimming removed 1 base at V and 0 bases at J, with 12 bases between. CDR1 and CDR2 from the germline V gene are MGHRA and YSYEKL. CDR3 sequence reads: CASSQGRGQVNTEAFF. For the CDR3, the DNA is TGCGCCAGCAGCCAAGGACGGGGACAAGTGAACACTGAAGCTTTCTTT.

This sequence joins TRBV6-1 and TRBJ1-5, with D tentatively TRBD1 (5 bases). CDR1 and CDR2 from the germline V gene are MNHNS and SASEGT. With 1 base removed from V and 3 bases from J, the gap between germline ends came to 7 bases. The CDR3 runs to 14 residues. The DNA of the CDR3 is TGTGCCAGCAGTGAAGGACAGTACAATCAGCCCCAGCATTTT. It codes for CASSEGQYNQPQHF.

V and J are TRBV11-2 and TRBJ1-3; 8 positions agree with TRBD1. The CDR3 has 15 amino acids. The V gene end was trimmed by 2 bases and the J gene end by 4 bases; junction bases not matched to a gene: 4. Germline CDR1 reads SGHAT; CDR2 reads FQNNGV. CDR3 bases: TGTGCCAGCAGCTTAACGCAGGGGGCGGGAAACACCATATATTTT. It specifies CASSLTQGAGNTIYF.

This chain uses TRBV6-9 with TRBJ2-1; D gene unclear. Germline lookup yields CDR1 MNHGY and CDR2 SVAAGI. V was shortened by 6 bases and J by 2 bases, with 17 bases between the two germline ends. The CDR3 extends over 16 amino acids. CDR3 loop: CASSLWTAQPYNEQFF. The DNA of the CDR3 is TGTGCCAGCAGCCTCTGGACGGCGCAACCCTACAATGAGCAGTTCTTC.

The genes are TRBV9 and TRBJ1-3, with a weak D call TRBD1 (5 bases). Trimming removed 0 bases at V and 1 base at J, with 8 bases between. CDR1 is SGDLS, CDR2 YYNGEE, per germline. This CDR3 has 15 residues. CDR3 in DNA: TGTGCCAGCAGCGTAGAGGAGGGGTCTGGAAACACCATATATTTT. It specifies CASSVEEGSGNTIYF.

CDR3 protein: CASSLDRGSEQYV. The CDR3 DNA sequence: TGCGCCAGCAGCTTAGACAGGGGATCCGAGCAGTACGTC. The gene calls are TRBV5-1 and TRBJ2-7; 8 bases match TRBD1. Germline CDR1 is SGHRS and CDR2 is YFSETQ. The CDR3 totals 13 residues. V lost 2 bases to trimming and J lost 6 bases; unmatched junction nucleotides: 4.

In nucleotides, the CDR3 is TGCGCCAGCAGCTTGTACCCGCGGGGGGGAAACAATGAGCAGTTCTTC. Amino acids: CASSLYPRGGNNEQFF. The rearrangement joins TRBV5-1 to TRBJ2-1; 9 bases match TRBD2. The junction had 7 bases not matched to a gene; V was cut back by 1 base and J by 5 bases. The germline CDR1 and CDR2 sequences are SGHRS and YFSETQ. The CDR3 covers 16 residues. Complete variable domain (other parts from reference TRBV5-1 and TRBJ2-1): KAGVTQTPRYLIKTRGQQVTLSCSPISGHRSVSWYQQTPGQGLQFLFEYFSETQRNKGNFPGRFSGRQFSNSRSEMNVSTLELGDSALYLCASSLYPRGGNNEQFFGPGTRLTVL.

CDR3 coding DNA: TGTGCCAGTAGTGAGTTGTCGGGAGGCTACACCTTC. Its protein product is CASSELSGGYTF. V is TRBV19 and J is TRBJ1-2; unclear D gene. The germline V gene has CDR1 LNHDA and CDR2 SQIVND (reference sequence). With 5 bases removed from V and 8 bases from J, the gap between germline ends came to 12 bases. This CDR3 has 12 residues.